This TCR beta chain was sequenced in a study of OX40 agonist ivuxolimab in advanced cancers. Study information: Having had anti-PD-1, anti-PD-L1 or anti-CTLA-4 therapy before was allowed, and approximately 40% had some. Study results and limitations: Antigen targets of the expanded peripheral T cells went undetermined. CD4+ T cells averaged fewer expanded clones than CD8+ T cells.

V lost 7 bases, J lost 0 bases, and 11 bases lay in between. This CDR3 has 14 residues. Germline CDR1 MNHEY, CDR2 SVGAGI. The repertoire was sequenced with immunoSEQ multiplex PCR; TCRdb's copy has only in-frame clones and lacks some. The data hold around 100,000 clones, with about 92% observed a single time. In regard to this clone: Its antigen is not identified.

V gene TRBV6-5 combines with J gene TRBJ2-3; D gene unclear. The sequence was obtained from an adult with an advanced solid tumor such as melanoma, head and neck, liver or kidney cancer. This material consisted of CD4+ or CD8+ T cells sorted from blood, taken in a trial of the OX40 agonist ivuxolimab. Here the CDR3 DNA reads TGTGCCAGCACCGTGAGTCCTAGCACAGATACGCAGTATTTT. This codes for CASTVSPSTDTQYF.